Each of the 24 T cell receptor beta chains below was sequenced from the same sample in a study of CD8 T cells in ankylosing spondylitis. MiXCR, applied by TCRdb to the 5' RACE reads, yields one record per CDR3 protein. The table records fewer than 150,000 distinct CDR3 sequences, around 7.9% of them present only once. Sequenced sample: blood, either unsorted or a sorted T cell fraction (not recorded which). All receptors come from a female donor with ankylosing spondylitis or in good health (not recorded which).

In its sample, this clonotype was seen many times. The chain uses TRBV5-1 and TRBJ2-5; D may be TRBD2 (5 bases). The CDR3 spans 15 residues. Germline V lookup: CDR1 SGHRS, CDR2 YFSETQ. Trimming pared 1 base from V and 4 bases from J, leaving 14 bases between. CDR3 amino acids: CASSLLGAAGETQYF. CDR3 DNA: TGCGCCAGCAGCTTGTTGGGTGCCGCGGGAGAGACCCAGTACTTC.

The rearrangement joins TRBV7-2 to TRBJ1-1; possibly TRBD1 for D (5 bases). The CDR3 runs to 15 residues. The germline V gene encodes CDR1 SGHTA and CDR2 FQGNSA. V was cut by 5 bases and J by 1 base, with 14 bases left in between. The CDR3, as DNA: TGTGCCAGCAGCCCCAGGGCCGCTTGGAACACTGAAGCTTTCTTT. Translation: CASSPRAAWNTEAFF.

The sample holds many counts of this clonotype. The V call is TRBV5-1, the J call TRBJ1-1; maybe TRBD1 (6 bases). This CDR3 spans 14 amino acids. Between the trimmed V and J ends, which lost 3 bases and 0 bases, there was a span of 9 bases. Germline loops: CDR1 SGHRS, CDR2 YFSETQ. CDR3 sequence (DNA): TGCGCCAGCAGCTACGGGACACTGAACACTGAAGCTTTCTTT. It specifies CASSYGTLNTEAFF.

This clonotype was recorded many times. The chain uses TRBV10-3 and TRBJ1-2; 9 nucleotides line up with TRBD1. The CDR3 length is 14 residues. Germline loops: CDR1 ENHRY, CDR2 SYGVKD. V shed 6 bases and J 6 bases; nucleotides not matched to a gene: 8. The CDR3 nucleotides are TGTGCCATCAGAAGAACCGGGACAGGGAATGGCTACACCTTC. Its protein product is CAIRRTGTGNGYTF.

This clonotype has ten or more counts. The chain joins TRBV5-1 to TRBJ2-1; 8 bases are a match to TRBD1. The CDR3 has 16 residues. J gave up 6 bases and V 1 base, and 9 bases lay outside the gene matches. The germline gives CDR1 SGHRS, CDR2 YFSETQ. For the CDR3, the DNA is TGCGCCAGCAGCTTGAGGGCGGACAGGGTATTCAATGAGCAGTTCTTC. Its protein is CASSLRADRVFNEQFF.

The chain has TRBV10-3 and TRBJ2-4; weak D call: TRBD2 (5 bases). The CDR3 totals 13 residues. Germline CDR1 ENHRY, CDR2 SYGVKD. V gave up 7 bases and J gave up 8 bases, with 15 bases separating them. The CDR3 DNA reads TGTGCCATCAATCAGGAGACTACGGACATTCAGTACTTC. It encodes CAINQETTDIQYF.

This clonotype was observed many times. The chain joins TRBV12-3 or TRBV12-4 to TRBJ1-6; D perhaps matches TRBD1 (6 bases). The CDR3 runs to 17 residues. Trimming stripped 6 bases from V and 5 bases from J, with 20 bases between. The CDR3 protein is CASREGGTPIHNSPLHF. The CDR3 DNA follows: TGTGCCAGCAGGGAGGGCGGGACACCGATTCATAATTCACCCCTCCACTTT.

This clonotype occurred many times. The chain combines TRBV10-3 with TRBJ1-1; TRBD1 is a possible D gene (5 bases). CDR3 length: 12 amino acids. Deletions cut 5 bases from V and 4 bases from J, with 8 bases between. The germline V gene has CDR1 ENHRY and CDR2 SYGVKD. CDR3 loop: CAISLRGTEAFF. The CDR3 DNA follows: TGTGCCATCAGTCTTAGGGGCACTGAAGCTTTCTTT.

This clonotype occurred many times. The chain combines TRBV12-3 or TRBV12-4 with TRBJ2-7, with TRBD1 matching 10 bases. The ends lost 2 bases at V and 6 bases at J; junction bases unmatched: 7. The CDR3 has 15 amino acids. The CDR3 region is CASSLLGQGWVEQYF. The CDR3 nucleotides read TGTGCCAGCAGTTTACTGGGACAGGGGTGGGTCGAGCAGTACTTC.

This clonotype was seen repeatedly, ten times or more. The chain combines TRBV3-1 with TRBJ2-5; D gene unclear. The CDR3 sequence is 12 residues long. Looked up from germline, CDR1 is LGHDT and CDR2 is YNNKEL (reference sequence). V was cut by 1 base and J by 5 bases, with 5 bases left in between. CDR3 sequence: CASSQAGETQYF. In DNA form, the CDR3 reads TGTGCCAGCAGCCAAGCGGGCGAGACCCAGTACTTC.

At least ten counts were recorded for this clonotype. The genes are TRBV12-3 or TRBV12-4 and TRBJ1-2; D remains ambiguous. This CDR3 is built from 13 residues. V was trimmed by 1 base and J by 8 bases, leaving 11 bases between them. The CDR3 region is CASSLGAGGGYTF. The CDR3 region has the DNA TGTGCCAGCAGTTTAGGGGCAGGAGGGGGCTACACCTTC.

This clonotype showed up many times. The V gene is TRBV2, the J gene TRBJ1-1; D possibly corresponds to TRBD1 (6 bases). The CDR3 sequence is 14 residues long. CDR1 is SNHLY, CDR2 FYNNEI, per germline. Trimming shortened V by 7 bases and J by 5 bases, and 17 bases separated the two germline ends. CDR3 DNA: TGTGCCAGCATGACAGGCACCGTGGGTACTGAAGCTTTCTTT. The encoded protein is CASMTGTVGTEAFF.

This clonotype was seen ten or more times. The chain combines TRBV13 with TRBJ2-3; tentatively, D is TRBD2 (7 bases). Germline CDR1 and CDR2: PRHDT and FYEKMQ (reference sequence). V shed 5 bases and J shed 0 bases, with 12 bases lying between them. This CDR3 spans 15 amino acids. The CDR3 spells CASSPRGGSTDTQYF. DNA of the CDR3: TGTGCCAGCAGCCCGAGGGGGGGAAGCACAGATACGCAGTATTTT. The complete variable domain, with remaining parts taken from reference TRBV13 and TRBJ2-3, reads AAGVIQSPRHLIKEKRETATLKCYPIPRHDTVYWYQQGPGQDPQFLISFYEKMQSDKGSIPDRFSAQQFSDYHSELNMSSLELGDSALYFCASSPRGGSTDTQYFGPGTRLTVL.

This clonotype was recorded at least ten times. The chain is built from TRBV2 and TRBJ2-2, with D perhaps matching TRBD1 (6 bases). Germline V gene sequence: CDR1 SNHLY, CDR2 FYNNEI. Trimming pared 6 bases from V and 4 bases from J, leaving 15 bases between. The CDR3 spans 15 residues. This CDR3 is CASSRDTSGTGELFF. DNA of the CDR3: TGTGCCAGCAGCCGGGACACCTCGGGCACCGGGGAGCTGTTTTTT.

At least ten counts were recorded for this clonotype. V usage is TRBV20-1 and J usage is TRBJ2-5, with TRBD2 matching 10 bases. Per the germline V gene, CDR1 is DFQATT and CDR2 is SNEGSKA (reference sequence). CDR3 length equals 17 residues. Unmatched junction bases numbered 10, after V lost 1 base and J lost 2 bases. The CDR3 loop reads CSARALTSGVRQETQYF. CDR3 nucleotide sequence: TGCAGTGCTAGAGCCCTCACTAGCGGGGTCCGACAAGAGACCCAGTACTTC.

In this sample, this clonotype turned up many times. The chain uses TRBV7-8 and TRBJ1-1, with D tentatively TRBD1 (6 bases). CDR1 SGHVS and CDR2 FQNEAQ come from the germline V gene. Trimming removed 4 bases at V and 1 base at J, with 7 bases between. The CDR3 loop spans 13 amino acids. The CDR3 region is CASSWGQNTEAFF. Written as DNA, the CDR3 is TGTGCCAGCAGCTGGGGACAGAACACTGAAGCTTTCTTT.

In this sample, this clonotype turned up many times. The chain uses TRBV2 and TRBJ1-4; D call uncertain. V dropped 6 bases and J dropped 2 bases, with 13 bases sitting between them. Per the germline V gene, CDR1 is SNHLY and CDR2 is FYNNEI. The length of the CDR3 is 15 residues. Here the CDR3 DNA reads TGTGCCAGCAGGAGAACAGTATCGACTAATGAAAAACTGTTTTTT. This gives the protein CASRRTVSTNEKLFF. Combining the CDR3 with reference TRBV2 and TRBJ1-4 gives the whole variable domain EPEVTQTPSHQVTQMGQEVILRCVPISNHLYFYWYRQILGQKVEFLVSFYNNEISEKSEIFDDQFSVERPDGSNFTLKIRSTKLEDSAMYFCASRRTVSTNEKLFFGSGTQLSVL.

This chain links TRBV7-2 with TRBJ1-1; no reliable D call. V was clipped by 5 bases and J by 1 base, with 11 bases between them. CDR1 and CDR2 from the germline V gene are SGHTA and FQGNSA. This CDR3 has 14 amino acids. CDR3 coding DNA: TGTGCCAGCAGCACGACCAGACAGAACACTGAAGCTTTCTTT. Protein product: CASSTTRQNTEAFF.

This clonotype was detected many times. The J gene is TRBJ1-1, the V gene TRBV10-3; unclear D gene. V was shortened by 2 bases and J by 3 bases, with 4 bases between the two germline ends. Germline loops: CDR1 ENHRY, CDR2 SYGVKD. CDR3 length: 12 amino acids. The CDR3 DNA reads TGTGCCATCAGTGAGGGAGACACTGAAGCTTTCTTT. Translation: CAISEGDTEAFF.

Ten or more counts support this clonotype. The gene calls are TRBV4-1 and TRBJ1-2; D might be TRBD1 (5 bases). The CDR3 has 14 residues. V was cut by 5 bases and J by 2 bases, with 12 bases left in between. Germline V gene lookup returns CDR1 MGHRA and CDR2 YSYEKL. CDR3 region: CASSVTGTNYGYTF. CDR3 sequence (DNA): TGCGCCAGCAGCGTAACCGGGACCAACTATGGCTACACCTTC.

V is TRBV20-1 and J is TRBJ1-5, with a weak D call TRBD1 (6 bases). The CDR3 is 14 residues long. Per germline, CDR1 DFQATT and CDR2 SNEGSKA (reference sequence). Trimming took 0 bases from V and 6 from J, leaving 12 bases between them. CDR3 in DNA: TGCAGTGCTAGAGATCGAAGGGGGGGTCAGCCCCAGCATTTT. It encodes CSARDRRGGQPQHF.

In its sample, this clonotype was seen many times. The chain employs TRBV20-1 and TRBJ2-1; 12 nucleotides agree with TRBD2. Germline loops: CDR1 DFQATT, CDR2 SNEGSKA (reference sequence). CDR3 size: 14 residues. The V and J ends lost 6 bases and 8 bases, in that order; junction bases with no gene match: 8. The CDR3 here is CSACRTSGVDEQFF. The CDR3 nucleotides read TGCAGTGCCTGTCGGACTAGCGGGGTGGATGAGCAGTTCTTC.

This clonotype was observed many times. CDR3 protein: CASSAYRGRSTDTQYF. The CDR3 DNA reads TGTGCCAGCAGTGCTTACAGGGGGCGAAGCACAGATACGCAGTATTTT. The V call is TRBV25-1, the J call TRBJ2-3, with 9 bases that match TRBD1. V lost 4 bases, J lost 0 bases, and 5 bases stayed unmatched. CDR1 is MGHDK and CDR2 is SYGVNS in the germline V gene. The CDR3 has 16 amino acids.

In its sample, this clonotype was seen a few times. This chain connects TRBV2 to TRBJ2-2; D not certain. The CDR3 extends over 14 amino acids. CDR1 and CDR2 (germline): SNHLY, FYNNEI. The V end was cut by 4 bases, the J end by 4 bases, with 10 bases between. The CDR3, as DNA: TGTGCCAGCAGTGCCGAGAGCCGCACCGGGGAGCTGTTTTTT. This translates into CASSAESRTGELFF.